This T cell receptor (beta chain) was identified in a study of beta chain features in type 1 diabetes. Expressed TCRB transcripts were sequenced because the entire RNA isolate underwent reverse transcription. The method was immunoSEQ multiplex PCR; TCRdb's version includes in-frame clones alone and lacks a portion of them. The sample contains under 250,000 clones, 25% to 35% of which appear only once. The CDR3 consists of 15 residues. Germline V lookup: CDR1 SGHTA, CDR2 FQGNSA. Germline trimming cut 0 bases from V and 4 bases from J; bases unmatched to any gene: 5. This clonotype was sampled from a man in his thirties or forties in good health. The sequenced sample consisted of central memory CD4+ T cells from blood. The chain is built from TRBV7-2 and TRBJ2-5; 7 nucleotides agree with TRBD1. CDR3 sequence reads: CASSLASTGRETQYF. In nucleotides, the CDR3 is TGTGCCAGCAGCTTAGCCTCGACAGGGAGAGAGACCCAGTACTTC.